Given below is one T cell receptor beta chain in context. Its target is not known. Genomic DNA provided the template from which TCR beta VDJ and CDR3 profiles were obtained. TCRdb reanalysed the reads using MiXCR and keeps one entry per CDR3 protein. This table holds 130,000 or so distinct CDR3 sequences, 40% to 45% found once. The sample originates from a study of CD8+CD57+ T cells in acquired aplastic anemia. Overall study: CD4+ and CD8+ cells, once sorted, gave DNA averaging approximately 3.3 ug.

Notes on the study in general: Controls and patients did not differ significantly in CD8+ Simpson's diversity.

Sequenced material: sorted CD4+, CD8+, or CD8+CD57+ T cells (not recorded which) from PBMCs. The receptor's source is a human donor in good health, serving as a control.

The CDR3 nucleotides are TGTGCCAGCAGTCCGACCTCCGGGACAGGGAGCAATCAGCCCCAGCATTTT. Its translation: CASSPTSGTGSNQPQHF. The chain recombines TRBV28 with TRBJ1-5; the match to TRBD1 covers 9 bases. With 5 bases clipped from V and 1 base from J, the junction kept 9 bases outside the gene matches. Germline V gene lookup returns CDR1 MDHEN and CDR2 SYDVKM. There are 17 residues in the CDR3.